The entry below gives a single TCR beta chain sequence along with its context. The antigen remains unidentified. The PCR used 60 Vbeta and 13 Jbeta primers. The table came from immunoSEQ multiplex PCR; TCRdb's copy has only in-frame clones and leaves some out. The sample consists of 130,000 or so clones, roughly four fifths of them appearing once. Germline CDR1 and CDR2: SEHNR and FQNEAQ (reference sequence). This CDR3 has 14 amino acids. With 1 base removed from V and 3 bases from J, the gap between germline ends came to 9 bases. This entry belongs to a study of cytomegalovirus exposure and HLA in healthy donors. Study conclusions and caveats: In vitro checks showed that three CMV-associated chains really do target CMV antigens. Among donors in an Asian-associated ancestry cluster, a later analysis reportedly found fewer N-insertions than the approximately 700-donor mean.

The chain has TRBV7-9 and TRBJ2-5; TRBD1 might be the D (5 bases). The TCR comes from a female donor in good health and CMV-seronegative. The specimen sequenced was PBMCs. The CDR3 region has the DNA TGTGCCAGCAGCTTAGGCCAGGGTGAAGAGACCCAGTACTTC. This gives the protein CASSLGQGEETQYF.